Ten or more counts support the clone carrying this TCR beta chain. Antigen specificity is unknown. Trimming stripped 0 bases from V and 4 bases from J, with 10 bases between. The CDR3 spans 14 residues. Germline CDR1 is SGHRS and CDR2 is YFSETQ. This specimen belongs to a study of T-cell reconstitution after alpha-beta-depleted transplantation in children. Findings and limits, study-wide: Newly produced T cells mostly provided counts and TCRbeta diversity after one year, as hyperexpanded clones declined. After transplant, at about two months, alpha-beta T cells were reportedly derived from several hundred expanded graft clones. Where some patients showed high TCRbeta diversity at day 60, it came from recipient T cells and thymic progenitors that had survived.

Using unique molecular identifiers, the investigators prepared the TCRbeta library. TCRdb reprocessed the PCR reads with MiXCR, giving one entry per CDR3 protein. The sample yields about 440,000 distinct CDR3 sequences, about 40% seen once. This sample comprised PBMCs, obtained before TCRalphabeta/CD19-depleted stem cell transplant. This chain joins TRBV5-1 and TRBJ2-5; D is undetermined. This sequence was found in a girl under 10 years old with aplastic anemia, due to receive a stem cell transplant. DNA for the CDR3: TGCGCCAGCAGCTTGGTTCCACCCCCAGAGACCCAGTACTTC. Its translation is CASSLVPPPETQYF.